Detailed here is one T cell receptor (beta chain). The CDR3 has 15 amino acids. CDR1 and CDR2 from the germline V gene are MNHEY and SVGAGI. V was shortened by 3 bases and J by 3 bases, with 14 bases between the two germline ends. Libraries were prepared by immunoSEQ multiplex PCR; TCRdb keeps only in-frame clonotypes and omits some of them. This table holds 50,000 to 65,000 clones, roughly 96% found once. These data come from a study of T cell changes during pregnancy in multiple sclerosis. The chain combines TRBV6-5 with TRBJ1-1, with unresolved D. The source material was CD8+ T cells from peripheral blood mononuclear cells, sampled after pregnancy. The sequence was collected from a female donor with multiple sclerosis, enrolled in a pregnancy study. As DNA, the CDR3 is TGTGCCAGCAGTTATATAGCGAGGGAGGACACTGAAGCTTTCTTT. It specifies CASSYIAREDTEAFF.